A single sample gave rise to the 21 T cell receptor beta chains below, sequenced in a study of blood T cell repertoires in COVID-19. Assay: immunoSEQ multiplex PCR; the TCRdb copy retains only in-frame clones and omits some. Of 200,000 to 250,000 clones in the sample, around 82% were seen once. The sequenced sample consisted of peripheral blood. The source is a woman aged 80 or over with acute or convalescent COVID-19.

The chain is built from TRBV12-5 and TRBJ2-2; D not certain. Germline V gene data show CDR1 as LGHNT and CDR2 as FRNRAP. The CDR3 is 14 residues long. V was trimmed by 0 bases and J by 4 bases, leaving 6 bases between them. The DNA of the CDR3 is TGTGCTAGTGGTTTGGTATTGGCCACCGGGGAGCTGTTTTTT. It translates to CASGLVLATGELFF.

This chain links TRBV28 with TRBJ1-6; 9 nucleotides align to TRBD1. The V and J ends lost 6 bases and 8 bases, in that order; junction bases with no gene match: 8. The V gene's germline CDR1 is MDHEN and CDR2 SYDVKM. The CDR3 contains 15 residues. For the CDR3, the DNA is TGTGCCAGCAGCCCCTCACAGGGGGCCTATTCACCCCTCCACTTT. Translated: CASSPSQGAYSPLHF.

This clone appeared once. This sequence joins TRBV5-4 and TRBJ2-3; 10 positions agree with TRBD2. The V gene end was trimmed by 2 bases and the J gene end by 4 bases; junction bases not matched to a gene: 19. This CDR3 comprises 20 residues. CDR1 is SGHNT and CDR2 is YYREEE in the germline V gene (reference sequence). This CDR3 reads CASSFPPASGGTRFADTQYF. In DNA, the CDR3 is TGTGCCAGCAGCTTCCCCCCCGCTAGCGGGGGCACACGGTTTGCAGATACGCAGTATTTT.

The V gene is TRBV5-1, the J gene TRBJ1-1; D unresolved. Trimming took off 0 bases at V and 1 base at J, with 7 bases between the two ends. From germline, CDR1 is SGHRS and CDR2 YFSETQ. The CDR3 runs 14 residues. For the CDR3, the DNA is TGCGCCAGCAGCTTGGACGGAGAGAACACTGAAGCTTTCTTT. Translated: CASSLDGENTEAFF.

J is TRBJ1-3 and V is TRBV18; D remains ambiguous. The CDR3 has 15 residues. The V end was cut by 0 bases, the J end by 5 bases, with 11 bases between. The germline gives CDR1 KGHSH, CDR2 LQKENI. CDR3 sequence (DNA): TGTGCCAGCTCACCACCTGGAGGTGGACGAAACACCATATATTTT. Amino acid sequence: CASSPPGGGRNTIYF.

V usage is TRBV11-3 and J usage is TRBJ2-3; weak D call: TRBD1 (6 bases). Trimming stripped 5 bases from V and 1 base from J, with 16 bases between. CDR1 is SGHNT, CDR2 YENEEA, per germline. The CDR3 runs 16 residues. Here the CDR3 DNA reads TGTGCCAGCAGCCCACCTAGGGACATTCGCACAGATACGCAGTATTTT. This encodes CASSPPRDIRTDTQYF.

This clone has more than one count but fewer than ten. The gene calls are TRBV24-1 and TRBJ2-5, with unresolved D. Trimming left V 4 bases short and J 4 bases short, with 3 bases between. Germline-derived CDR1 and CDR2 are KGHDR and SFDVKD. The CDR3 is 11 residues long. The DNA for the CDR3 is TGTGCCACCAGTGAGAGAGAGACCCAGTACTTC. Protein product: CATSERETQYF.

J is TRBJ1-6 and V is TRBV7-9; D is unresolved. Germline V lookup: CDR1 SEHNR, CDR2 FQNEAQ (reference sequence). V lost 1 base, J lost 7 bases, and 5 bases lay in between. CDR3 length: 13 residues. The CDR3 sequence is CASSLDPNSPLHF. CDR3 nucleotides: TGTGCCAGCAGCTTAGATCCGAATTCACCCCTCCACTTT.

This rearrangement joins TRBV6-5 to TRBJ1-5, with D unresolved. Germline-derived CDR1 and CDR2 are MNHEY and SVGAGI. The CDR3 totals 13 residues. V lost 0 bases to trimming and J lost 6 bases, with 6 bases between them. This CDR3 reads CASSYSRGQPQHF. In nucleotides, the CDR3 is TGTGCCAGCAGTTACTCCCGAGGTCAGCCCCAGCATTTT.

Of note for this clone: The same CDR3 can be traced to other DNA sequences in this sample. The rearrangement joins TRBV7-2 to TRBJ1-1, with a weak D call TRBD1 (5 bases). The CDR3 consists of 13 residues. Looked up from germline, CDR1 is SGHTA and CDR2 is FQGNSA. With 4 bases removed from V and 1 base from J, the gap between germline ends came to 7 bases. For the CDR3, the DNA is TGTGCCAGCAGCTCCCAGGGGAACACTGAAGCTTTCTTT. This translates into CASSSQGNTEAFF. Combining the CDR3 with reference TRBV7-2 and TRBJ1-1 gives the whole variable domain GAGVSQSPSNKVTEKGKDVELRCDPISGHTALYWYRQSLGQGLEFLIYFQGNSAPDKSGLPSDRFSAERTGGSVSTLTIQRTQQEDSAVYLCASSSQGNTEAFFGQGTRLTVV.

CDR3 bases: TGTGCCAGCAGCTTGGTAGCAGGGGATCGTGGCGAGCAGTACTTC. This translates into CASSLVAGDRGEQYF. The chain recombines TRBV7-6 with TRBJ2-7; a possible D gene is TRBD1 (6 bases). Trimming stripped 3 bases from V and 6 bases from J, with 18 bases between. CDR3 length: 15 amino acids. CDR1 and CDR2 from the germline V gene are SGHVS and FNYEAQ.

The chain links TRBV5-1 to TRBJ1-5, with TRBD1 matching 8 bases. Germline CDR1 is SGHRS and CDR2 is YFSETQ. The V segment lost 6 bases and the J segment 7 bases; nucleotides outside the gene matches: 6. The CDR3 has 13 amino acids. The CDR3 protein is CASIRGLGQPQHF. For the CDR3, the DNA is TGCGCCAGCATCAGGGGGCTTGGACAGCCCCAGCATTTT.

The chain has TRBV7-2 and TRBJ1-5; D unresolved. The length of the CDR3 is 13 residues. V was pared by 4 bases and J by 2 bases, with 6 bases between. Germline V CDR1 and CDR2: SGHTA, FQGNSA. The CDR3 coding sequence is TGTGCCAGCAGCTCGGTTGGCAATCAGCCCCAGCATTTT. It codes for CASSSVGNQPQHF.

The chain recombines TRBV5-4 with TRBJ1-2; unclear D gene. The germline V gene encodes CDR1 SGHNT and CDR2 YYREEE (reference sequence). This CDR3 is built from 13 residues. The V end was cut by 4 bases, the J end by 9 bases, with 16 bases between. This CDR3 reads CASSQQGTMRYTF. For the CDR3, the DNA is TGTGCCAGCAGCCAGCAAGGAACTATGCGCTACACCTTC.

The CDR3 bases are TGCGCCAGCAGCGTAAGGACAGGGGGCCGTGAAAAACTGTTTTTT. This translates into CASSVRTGGREKLFF. The V call is TRBV5-1, the J call TRBJ1-4, with 11 bases identical to TRBD1. There are 15 residues in the CDR3. CDR1 and CDR2 (germline): SGHRS, YFSETQ. After removal of 4 bases from V and 7 bases from J, the junction contained 6 bases not matched to a gene.

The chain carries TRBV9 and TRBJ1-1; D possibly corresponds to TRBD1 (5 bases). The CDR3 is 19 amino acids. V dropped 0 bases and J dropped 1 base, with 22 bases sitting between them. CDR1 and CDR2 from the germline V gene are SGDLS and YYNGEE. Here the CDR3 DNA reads TGTGCCAGCAGCGTAGAGGGATTCAGGGTAGGATACTCGAACACTGAAGCTTTCTTT. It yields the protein CASSVEGFRVGYSNTEAFF.

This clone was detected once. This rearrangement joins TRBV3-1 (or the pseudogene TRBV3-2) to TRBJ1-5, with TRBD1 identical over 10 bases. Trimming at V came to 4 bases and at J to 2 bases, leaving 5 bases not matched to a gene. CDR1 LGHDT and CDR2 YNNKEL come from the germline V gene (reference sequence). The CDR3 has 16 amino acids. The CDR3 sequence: CASSPGTGERNQPQHF. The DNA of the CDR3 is TGTGCCAGCAGCCCAGGGACAGGGGAACGCAATCAGCCCCAGCATTTT.

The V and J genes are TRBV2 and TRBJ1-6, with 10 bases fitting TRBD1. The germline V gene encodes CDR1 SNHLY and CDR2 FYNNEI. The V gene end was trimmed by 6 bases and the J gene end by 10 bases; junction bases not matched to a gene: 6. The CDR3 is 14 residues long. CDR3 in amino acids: CASRDRGLRSPLHF. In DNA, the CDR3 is TGTGCCAGCAGAGACAGGGGGCTGAGATCACCCCTCCACTTT.

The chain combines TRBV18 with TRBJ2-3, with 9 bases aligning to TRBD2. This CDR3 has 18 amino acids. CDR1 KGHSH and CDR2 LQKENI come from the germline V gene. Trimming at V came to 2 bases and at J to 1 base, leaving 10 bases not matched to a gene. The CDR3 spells CASSPGAGGRLGTDTQYF. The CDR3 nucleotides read TGTGCCAGCTCACCAGGAGCGGGGGGCCGCCTGGGCACAGATACGCAGTATTTT.

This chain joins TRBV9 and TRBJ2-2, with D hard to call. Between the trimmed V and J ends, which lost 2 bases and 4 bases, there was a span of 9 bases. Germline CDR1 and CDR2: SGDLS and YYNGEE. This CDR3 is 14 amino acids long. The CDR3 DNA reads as TGTGCCAGCAGCGTTCGGTTCCCCACCGGGGAGCTGTTTTTT. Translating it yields CASSVRFPTGELFF.

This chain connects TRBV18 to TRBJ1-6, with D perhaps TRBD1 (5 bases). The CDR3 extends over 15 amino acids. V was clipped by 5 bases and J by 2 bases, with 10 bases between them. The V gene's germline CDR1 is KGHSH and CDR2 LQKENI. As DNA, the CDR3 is TGTGCCAGCTCAGCCGGGGGGGCCTATAATTCACCCCTCCACTTT. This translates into CASSAGGAYNSPLHF. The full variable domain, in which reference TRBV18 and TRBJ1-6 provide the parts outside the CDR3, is NAGVMQNPRHLVRRRGQEARLRCSPMKGHSHVYWYRQLPEEGLKFMVYLQKENIIDESGMPKERFSAEFPKEGPSILRIQQVVRGDSAAYFCASSAGGAYNSPLHFGNGTRLTVT.